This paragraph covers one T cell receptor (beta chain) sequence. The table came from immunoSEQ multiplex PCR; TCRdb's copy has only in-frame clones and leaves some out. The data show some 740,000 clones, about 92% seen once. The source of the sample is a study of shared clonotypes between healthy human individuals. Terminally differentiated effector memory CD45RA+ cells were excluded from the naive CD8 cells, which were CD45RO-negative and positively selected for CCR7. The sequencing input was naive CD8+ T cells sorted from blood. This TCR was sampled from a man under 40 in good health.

The CDR3 here is CSVEGTIETDTQYF. The CDR3 DNA is TGCAGCGTTGAAGGGACTATCGAAACAGATACGCAGTATTTT. This rearrangement joins TRBV29-1 to TRBJ2-3; D is perhaps TRBD2 (6 bases). CDR1 and CDR2 from the germline V gene are SQVTM and ANQGSEA. V dropped 1 base and J dropped 3 bases, with 11 bases sitting between them. The CDR3 extends over 14 amino acids.